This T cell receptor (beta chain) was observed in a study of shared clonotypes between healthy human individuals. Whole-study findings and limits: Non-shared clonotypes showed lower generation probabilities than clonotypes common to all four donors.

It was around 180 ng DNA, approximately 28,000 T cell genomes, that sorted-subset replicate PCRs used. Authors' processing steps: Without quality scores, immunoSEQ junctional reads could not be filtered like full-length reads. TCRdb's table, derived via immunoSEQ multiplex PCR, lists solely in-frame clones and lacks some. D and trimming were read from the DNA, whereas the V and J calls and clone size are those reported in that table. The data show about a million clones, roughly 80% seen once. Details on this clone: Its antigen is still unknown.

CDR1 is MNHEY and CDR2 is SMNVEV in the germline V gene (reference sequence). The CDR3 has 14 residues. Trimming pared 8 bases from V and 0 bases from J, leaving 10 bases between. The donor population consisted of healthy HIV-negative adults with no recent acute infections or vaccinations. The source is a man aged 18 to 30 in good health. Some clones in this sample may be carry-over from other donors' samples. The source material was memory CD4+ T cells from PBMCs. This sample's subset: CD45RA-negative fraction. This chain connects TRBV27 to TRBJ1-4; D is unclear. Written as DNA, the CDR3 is TGTGCCAGCTCCAGGTCGACAACTAATGAAAAACTGTTTTTT. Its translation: CASSRSTTNEKLFF.